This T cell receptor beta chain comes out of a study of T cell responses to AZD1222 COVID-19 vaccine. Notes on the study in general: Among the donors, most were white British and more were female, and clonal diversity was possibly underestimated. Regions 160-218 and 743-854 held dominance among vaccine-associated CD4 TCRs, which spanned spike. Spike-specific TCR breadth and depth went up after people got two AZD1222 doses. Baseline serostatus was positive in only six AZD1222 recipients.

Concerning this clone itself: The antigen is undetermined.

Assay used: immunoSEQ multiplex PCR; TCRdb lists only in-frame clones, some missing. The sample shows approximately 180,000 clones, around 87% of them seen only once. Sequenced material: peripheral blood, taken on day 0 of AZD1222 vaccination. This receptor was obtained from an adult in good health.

The CDR3 protein is CASRTGNQPQHF. The CDR3 DNA follows: TGTGCCAGCAGGACAGGGAATCAGCCCCAGCATTTT. The chain combines TRBV6-5 with TRBJ1-5; 7 bases map to TRBD1. The germline V gene has CDR1 MNHEY and CDR2 SVGAGI. The CDR3 spans 12 residues. V trimming: 6 bases; J trimming: 4 bases; junction bases outside the gene matches: 0.